A selection of T cell receptor beta chains follows, all from one sample in a study of CD8 T cells in Susac syndrome. TCRdb reanalysed the immunoSEQ multiplex PCR reads using MiXCR and keeps one entry per CDR3 protein. Of around 170,000 distinct CDR3 sequences listed, 90% to 96% are singletons. The source material was CD4+ T cells from PBMCs. These receptors came from a human donor with Susac syndrome. The CDR3 runs from the conserved cysteine through the conserved F or W. Fields, in order: CDR3 DNA, CDR3 protein, J gene, clone size, D gene, V gene. The D gene is left open where the match is weak. Expanded clones are given a class, and other clones once, few, many or no size at all.

cdr3_nt: TGCAGCGTGCTGGGCGGCAGGGTGAGCCCCTACGAGCAGTACTTC; cdr3_aa: CSVLGGRVSPYEQYF; j_call: TRBJ2-7; clone_size: NA; d_call: NA; v_call: TRBV29-1
cdr3_nt: TGTGCCAGCAGTTCCCCGACAGGTGAAGCTTTCTTT; cdr3_aa: CASSSPTGEAFF; j_call: TRBJ1-1; clone_size: NA; d_call: NA; v_call: TRBV6-5
cdr3_nt: TGTGCTAGTGGTTTGGTTCAGACAGGGGGCGGCTATGGCTACACCTTC; cdr3_aa: CASGLVQTGGGYGYTF; j_call: TRBJ1-2; clone_size: NA; d_call: TRBD1; v_call: TRBV12-5
cdr3_nt: TGTGCCAGCTCGGAAAGCGGGGGGCAAGAGACCCAATACTTC; cdr3_aa: CASSESGGQETQYF; j_call: TRBJ2-5; clone_size: NA; d_call: TRBD2; v_call: TRBV18
cdr3_nt: TGCAGTGCTAGAGAATGGACAGCTAACTATGGCTACACCTTC; cdr3_aa: CSAREWTANYGYTF; j_call: TRBJ1-2; clone_size: NA; d_call: NA; v_call: TRBV20-1
cdr3_nt: TGTGCCAGCAGCCCAGTATTGCGGGGTGGGGAGACCCAGTACTTC; cdr3_aa: CASSPVLRGGETQYF; j_call: TRBJ2-5; clone_size: NA; d_call: NA; v_call: TRBV14
cdr3_nt: TGTGCCAGCAGCCCCAAGAAACCGGGACTAGCGGGGATAGTGGCCCAGTACTTC; cdr3_aa: CASSPKKPGLAGIVAQYF; j_call: TRBJ2-5; clone_size: NA; d_call: TRBD2; v_call: TRBV12-3/TRBV12-4
cdr3_nt: TGTGCCAGCAGCCCCACTAGCGGGGGAAAAGATACGCAGTATTTT; cdr3_aa: CASSPTSGGKDTQYF; j_call: TRBJ2-3; clone_size: NA; d_call: TRBD2; v_call: TRBV6-5
cdr3_nt: TGCGCCAGCAGCCAAGATTTGAGTGGGACAGGCAATCATGAAAAACTGTTTTTT; cdr3_aa: CASSQDLSGTGNHEKLFF; j_call: TRBJ1-4; clone_size: NA; d_call: TRBD1; v_call: TRBV4-3
cdr3_nt: TGTGCCAGCAGCGTAGGGTTGGCCAACTATGGCTACACCTTC; cdr3_aa: CASSVGLANYGYTF; j_call: TRBJ1-2; clone_size: NA; d_call: NA; v_call: TRBV9
cdr3_nt: TGTGCCAGCAGCTTACTAGACGGGAACACTGAAGCTTTCTTT; cdr3_aa: CASSLLDGNTEAFF; j_call: TRBJ1-1; clone_size: NA; d_call: NA; v_call: TRBV7-2
cdr3_nt: TGTGCCTGGAGTGTATTACAAAGCTACGAGCAGTACTTC; cdr3_aa: CAWSVLQSYEQYF; j_call: TRBJ2-7; clone_size: NA; d_call: NA; v_call: TRBV30
cdr3_nt: TGTGCCAGCAGCCAAGATGGTAGCGGGGGGGCAAATGAGCAGTTCTTC; cdr3_aa: CASSQDGSGGANEQFF; j_call: TRBJ2-1; clone_size: NA; d_call: TRBD2; v_call: TRBV4-2
cdr3_nt: TGTGCCAGCAGGCGCAGGGTATCCGGGGAGCTGTTTTTT; cdr3_aa: CASRRRVSGELFF; j_call: TRBJ2-2; clone_size: NA; d_call: NA; v_call: TRBV3-1
cdr3_nt: TGTGCCAGCAGCCCCTGGACTAGCCGCGAGCAGTTCTTC; cdr3_aa: CASSPWTSREQFF; j_call: TRBJ2-1; clone_size: NA; d_call: TRBD2; v_call: TRBV14
cdr3_nt: TGTGCCAGCAGTTTGCGGCTCCTTGGCGACGAGCAGTACTTC; cdr3_aa: CASSLRLLGDEQYF; j_call: TRBJ2-7; clone_size: NA; d_call: NA; v_call: TRBV12-3/TRBV12-4
cdr3_nt: TGTGCCAGCAGCTTGCCGCCGTTGGAAGAGACCCAGTACTTC; cdr3_aa: CASSLPPLEETQYF; j_call: TRBJ2-5; clone_size: once; d_call: NA; v_call: TRBV5-4
cdr3_nt: TGTGCCAGCAGCATATCGGTCCAGATGGATTCACCCCTCCACTTT; cdr3_aa: CASSISVQMDSPLHF; j_call: TRBJ1-6; clone_size: NA; d_call: NA; v_call: TRBV7-9
cdr3_nt: TGTGCCACCAGTGATCCCGGACAGGTTTCGACAGATACGCAGTATTTT; cdr3_aa: CATSDPGQVSTDTQYF; j_call: TRBJ2-3; clone_size: NA; d_call: TRBD1; v_call: TRBV24-1
cdr3_nt: TGCAGTGCTAGGTTGCCGGGGGTCGCGACCTACGAGCAGTACTTC; cdr3_aa: CSARLPGVATYEQYF; j_call: TRBJ2-7; clone_size: NA; d_call: NA; v_call: TRBV20-1
cdr3_nt: TGTGCCAGCAGCTTTACGAGCTCCTACGAGCAGTACTTC; cdr3_aa: CASSFTSSYEQYF; j_call: TRBJ2-7; clone_size: few; d_call: NA; v_call: TRBV7-9
cdr3_nt: TGCAGTGCTAGTGAAGGGTCGGGCCAAGAGACCCAGTACTTC; cdr3_aa: CSASEGSGQETQYF; j_call: TRBJ2-5; clone_size: NA; d_call: NA; v_call: TRBV20-1